A single sample is the source of the 22 T cell receptor beta chains below, sequenced in a study of T cell repertoires in cytomegalovirus infection. Antigens of these TCRs are unknown. TCRdb analysed the reads with MiXCR anew, one entry per CDR3 protein. The repertoire holds about 24,000 distinct CDR3 sequences, with about 23% as singletons. Sequenced material: CD8+ T cells from cultured PBMCs, taken from culture after CMV antigen stimulation. Receptors originate from a human donor in good health (CMV status not recorded). Some clones in this sample may be carry-over from other donors' samples.

This clonotype occurred many times. The chain links TRBV6-5 to TRBJ2-1, with a tentative D call TRBD2 (5 bases). Germline assignment: CDR1 MNHEY and CDR2 SVGAGI. The CDR3 runs to 14 residues. The germline V and J ends were trimmed by 2 bases and 5 bases, with 10 bases remaining between them. The CDR3 region is CASSYGGGDNEQFF. The CDR3 coding sequence is TGTGCCAGCAGTTACGGAGGTGGAGACAATGAGCAGTTCTTC.

Of note for this clonotype: This may be a read error: a much more frequent sequence differs by one nucleotide. The chain is built from TRBV7-9 and TRBJ2-7; 8 bases line up with TRBD2. The germline V gene has CDR1 SEHNR and CDR2 FQNEAQ (reference sequence). CDR3 size: 16 residues. Unmatched junction bases numbered 9, after V lost 3 bases and J lost 2 bases. The CDR3 is CASSFSSSGGTYEQYF. CDR3 coding DNA: TGTGCCAGCAGCTTTAGTTCGAGCGGGGGAACCTACGAGCAGTACTTC.

This clonotype has a handful of counts. The DNA of the CDR3 is TGTGCCAGCAGTTGTAACCCAGACAAGGATCAGAAGAGCAATCAGCCCCAGCATTTT. It is translated as CASSCNPDKDQKSNQPQHF. The chain uses TRBV7-3 and TRBJ1-5; no clear D gene. V lost 6 bases and J lost 1, with 25 bases in between. The germline gives CDR1 SGHTA, CDR2 FQGTGA. The CDR3 length is 19 residues.

A note on this clonotype: A much larger clone lies a single base off, so this may be a read error. The chain joins TRBV28 to TRBJ2-3; TRBD2 matches 7 bases. Germline V gene lookup returns CDR1 MDHEN and CDR2 SYDVKM. The CDR3 loop spans 16 amino acids. CDR3 nucleotides: TGTTCCAGCAGCCCCGCGTGGGGGGGGTCCACAGATACGCAGTATTTT. Translating it yields CSSSPAWGGSTDTQYF.

The rearrangement joins TRBV12-3 or TRBV12-4 to TRBJ1-3; D may be TRBD1 (5 bases). The CDR3 spans 15 residues. Trimming cost V 1 base and J 12 bases, with 19 bases left between them. CDR3 sequence (DNA): TGTGCCAGCAGTTTAGGCGGACACAGAGCGAGGGGCATATATTTT. This encodes CASSLGGHRARGIYF.

The rearrangement joins TRBV29-1 to TRBJ1-2, with D maybe TRBD1 (6 bases). From germline, CDR1 is SQVTM and CDR2 ANQGSEA. This CDR3 spans 12 amino acids. With 6 bases removed from V and 5 bases from J, the gap between germline ends came to 13 bases. The CDR3 reads CSVGGLRYGYTF. CDR3 DNA sequence: TGCAGCGTCGGGGGGCTAAGATATGGCTACACCTTC.

The chain carries TRBV7-6 and TRBJ1-2; D is ambiguous. Trimming removed 1 base from V and 8 bases from J, with 20 bases in between. The CDR3 totals 16 residues. Germline V gives CDR1 SGHVS, CDR2 FNYEAQ. The CDR3 DNA is TGTGCCAGCAGCTTAGTTCATTCAGACCCAAAGGGAGGCTACACCTTC. Its protein is CASSLVHSDPKGGYTF.

The V gene is TRBV7-4, the J gene TRBJ2-2, with 9 bases identical to TRBD1. Germline CDR1 is SGHVT and CDR2 is SQSDAQ. The CDR3 runs 17 residues. J lost 7 bases, V lost 5 bases, and 14 bases had no gene match. CDR3 amino acids: CASSPRQDRGTGGELFF. The CDR3 DNA sequence: TGTGCCAGCAGCCCGCGGCAGGACAGGGGAACTGGCGGGGAGCTGTTTTTT.

The V and J genes are TRBV7-9 and TRBJ2-2; D assignment may be TRBD1 or TRBD2 (5 bases each). V lost 1 base, J lost 9 bases, and 18 bases lay in between. Germline CDR1 and CDR2: SEHNR and FQNEAQ (reference sequence). CDR3 length equals 16 residues. CDR3 residues: CASSLVGDASTWELFF. In nucleotides, the CDR3 is TGTGCCAGCAGCTTAGTCGGGGACGCGAGTACCTGGGAGCTGTTTTTT.

This clonotype occurred a few times. This chain joins TRBV27 and TRBJ1-1; D is ambiguous. V was trimmed by 8 bases and J by 1 base, leaving 5 bases between them. Germline CDR1 is MNHEY and CDR2 is SMNVEV (reference sequence). The CDR3 spans 11 residues. CDR3 protein: CASLGNTEAFF. CDR3 nucleotides: TGTGCCAGCTTGGGGAACACTGAAGCTTTCTTT.

This clonotype was observed at least ten times. This chain links TRBV11-1 with TRBJ2-5; D remains unclear. V gave up 8 bases and J gave up 5 bases, with 18 bases separating them. CDR1 and CDR2 from the germline V gene are SGHAT and FQDESV (reference sequence). The CDR3 runs 14 residues. The CDR3 bases are TGTGCCAGCGTCAATCGCAGGCTGGGGGAGACCCAGTACTTC. It yields the protein CASVNRRLGETQYF.

This clonotype was seen more than once but under ten times. The chain uses TRBV12-3 or TRBV12-4 and TRBJ2-3; D is unclear. CDR3 length: 14 residues. The V end was cut by 6 bases, the J end by 11 bases, with 21 bases between. DNA for the CDR3: TGTGCCAGCAGAATACAGCCCCGTAGTAGCTTGCAGTATTTT. Its translation: CASRIQPRSSLQYF.

This clonotype was counted ten times or more. CDR3 DNA sequence: TGTGCCAGCAGCTCTTATGGGGGGGGGCAGGAGACCCAGTACTTC. It is translated as CASSSYGGGQETQYF. The chain combines TRBV7-6 with TRBJ2-5, with D maybe TRBD2 (7 bases). This CDR3 is 15 amino acids long. CDR1 and CDR2 from the germline V gene are SGHVS and FNYEAQ. V lost 4 bases and J 5 bases, leaving 17 bases between the germline ends.

This chain links TRBV7-9 with TRBJ2-5; D is unresolved. Per germline, CDR1 SEHNR and CDR2 FQNEAQ (reference sequence). The CDR3 has 16 amino acids. The V and J ends lost 4 bases and 2 bases respectively, with 17 bases between them. CDR3 in DNA: TGTGCCAGCAGCTCCCCGCCGGACGGTACACAAGAGACCCAGTACTTC. Residues: CASSSPPDGTQETQYF.

This clonotype showed up many times. The genes are TRBV10-3 and TRBJ2-4; 11 bases line up with TRBD1. CDR3 length: 12 amino acids. Germline CDR1 and CDR2: ENHRY and SYGVKD. The J segment lost 8 bases and the V segment lost 10 bases, leaving 4 bases of the junction unmatched. In DNA form, the CDR3 reads TGTGCCACGGCGGGACAGGGGGACATTCAGTACTTC. This gives the protein CATAGQGDIQYF.

This clonotype appeared a few times. The CDR3 region has the DNA TGTGCCAGCAGGGGGTCCTTCTACGAGCAGTACTTC. Residues: CASRGSFYEQYF. V is TRBV7-9 and J is TRBJ2-7; D not resolved. Germline V lookup: CDR1 SEHNR, CDR2 FQNEAQ (reference sequence). The CDR3 has 12 amino acids. V lost 6 bases and J 3 bases, leaving 9 bases between the germline ends.

In this sample, this clonotype turned up many times. This chain connects TRBV7-2 to TRBJ2-2; 10 bases are a match to TRBD1. CDR3 size: 19 residues. CDR1 and CDR2 (germline): SGHTA, FQGNSA. V lost 2 bases to trimming and J lost 8 bases; unmatched junction nucleotides: 17. CDR3 DNA: TGTGCCAGCAGCTTACTTCCGGGACAGGGGATGGGAACATCGGGGGAGCTGTTTTTT. Its protein is CASSLLPGQGMGTSGELFF.

This chain connects TRBV4-1 to TRBJ2-7; possibly TRBD2 for D (6 bases). This CDR3 has 15 residues. Germline V gene lookup returns CDR1 MGHRA and CDR2 YSYEKL. Trimming left V 1 base short and J 4 bases short, with 14 bases between. In DNA form, the CDR3 reads TGCGCCAGCAGCCAAGGGGACTCCTATCCGTACGAGCAGTACTTC. This gives the protein CASSQGDSYPYEQYF.

Ten or more counts support this clonotype. The chain recombines TRBV7-2 with TRBJ2-7; D unclear. The CDR3 is 19 amino acids. The germline CDR1 and CDR2 sequences are SGHTA and FQGNSA. V was cut by 2 bases and J by 5 bases, with 28 bases left in between. CDR3: CASSLWAPAYRTAEDEQYF. The CDR3 region has the DNA TGTGCCAGCAGCTTATGGGCCCCCGCATACAGAACGGCCGAAGACGAGCAGTACTTC.

This clonotype occurred a few times. The chain combines TRBV7-9 with TRBJ1-2, with 8 nucleotides matching TRBD1. Germline V gene lookup returns CDR1 SEHNR and CDR2 FQNEAQ (reference sequence). This CDR3 region has 15 residues. The V gene end was trimmed by 5 bases and the J gene end by 4 bases; junction bases not matched to a gene: 9. CDR3 coding DNA: TGTGCCAGCAGCCCATGGACAGGGCCAGGCTATGGCTACACCTTC. Translation gives CASSPWTGPGYGYTF.

The rearrangement uses TRBV11-2 and TRBJ2-1, with D perhaps TRBD2 (5 bases). Germline-derived CDR1 and CDR2 are SGHAT and FQNNGV. The CDR3 has 16 residues. Trimming took 1 base from V and 0 from J, leaving 10 bases between them. CDR3 bases: TGTGCCAGCAGCTTAGGGCCAGGAGGCTCCTACAATGAGCAGTTCTTC. Translation: CASSLGPGGSYNEQFF.

This clonotype has just a few counts. V is TRBV7-8 and J is TRBJ1-5, with D perhaps matching TRBD1 (5 bases). The germline V gene encodes CDR1 SGHVS and CDR2 FQNEAQ. The CDR3 has 14 amino acids. Trimming removed 1 base from V and 5 bases from J, with 9 bases in between. CDR3 in amino acids: CASSLGQGYQPQHF. DNA of the CDR3: TGTGCCAGCAGCTTAGGGCAGGGTTATCAGCCCCAGCATTTT.